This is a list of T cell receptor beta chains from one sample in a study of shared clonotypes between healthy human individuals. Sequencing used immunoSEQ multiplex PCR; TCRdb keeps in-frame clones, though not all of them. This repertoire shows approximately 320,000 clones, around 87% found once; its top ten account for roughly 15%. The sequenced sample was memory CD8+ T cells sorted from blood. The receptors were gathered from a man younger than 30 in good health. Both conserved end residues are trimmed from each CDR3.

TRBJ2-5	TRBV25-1	ASSEWFGDSPGETQY
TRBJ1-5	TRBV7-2	ASSLALGDYQPQH
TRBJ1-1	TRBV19	ASSIGGDSTEAF
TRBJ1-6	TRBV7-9	ASSFNAGGQSPLH
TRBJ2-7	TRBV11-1	ASSLGGPPYEQY
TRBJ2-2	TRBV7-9	ASTGQGNTGELF
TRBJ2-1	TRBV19	ASSTYYNEQF
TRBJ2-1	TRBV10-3	AISGLADEQF
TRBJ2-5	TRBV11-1	ASSLTRDYRVETQY
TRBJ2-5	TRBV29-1	SVTSGVQETQY
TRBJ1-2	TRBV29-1	SVPTGGRYGYT
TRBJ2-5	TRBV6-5	ASSYPGQGETQY
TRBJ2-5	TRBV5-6	ASSLGFGQQETQY
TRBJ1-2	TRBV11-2	ASSSLVGRNYGYT
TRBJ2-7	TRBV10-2	ASSDATRTGHGEQY
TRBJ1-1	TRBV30	AWSVVIVVMNTEAF
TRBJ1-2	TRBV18	ASSPPDRPPDGYT
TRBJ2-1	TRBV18	ASSPLEGPAYNEQF
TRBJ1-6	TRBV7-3	ASSLTRGSPLH
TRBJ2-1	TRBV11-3	ASSSLAGGLGEQF
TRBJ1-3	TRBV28	ASSSLWEGRNTIY
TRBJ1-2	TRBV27	ASSLAPAAGYT
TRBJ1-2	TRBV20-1	SARSYGYT
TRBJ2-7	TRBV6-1	ASTPVTLGYEQY
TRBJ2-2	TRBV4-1	ASRWGLWAGVNTGELF
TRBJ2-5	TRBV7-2	ASSLAGQGNQETQY
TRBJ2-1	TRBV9	ASSAGLAGEGEQF